Sequencing of this T cell receptor beta chain was carried out in a study of tumor-infiltrating lymphocytes in primary liver carcinoma (dated by TCRdb to about 2017). Background for the entire study: Between November 2015 and early 2016, a handful of patients in China with histopathologically diagnosed primary liver carcinoma had surgical resection. The five patients had tumors of stage T1-T3 N0M0, with maximum diameters ranging from about 4.2 to 10 cm. Of the five patients, three men and two women aged 30 to 69 years, four had hepatocellular carcinoma and one had combined HCC and intrahepatic cholangiocarcinoma. The study combined TCRbeta repertoire sequencing, expression microarrays and whole-exome sequencing across five regions of each liver tumor, with adjacent normal tissue and blood. Technical replicate repertoires showed high reproducibility, with mean shared-clone rates roughly 0.88 and correlation coefficients above 0.98. Each sample produced roughly 3.65 to 8 million productive TCRbeta reads, and read depth showed no significant difference between tissue types. A total of approximately 35 specimens from 5 patients underwent TCRbeta repertoire sequencing, comprising around 25 tumor regions, 5 adjacent noncancerous liver tissues and 5 peripheral blood samples.

TRIzol reagent was used to extract blood RNA from unsorted whole blood, while the DNeasy Blood & Tissue kit provided the germline DNA. Patients had chronic HBV infection and were treatment-naive at sampling. Before surgery, approximately 3.8 milliliters of peripheral blood were drawn into K2EDTA tubes. Notes on this clonotype: Its antigen is not yet known. The record has no base qualities; no much larger clone is one base away.

TCRbeta-specific cDNA was reverse-transcribed from around 0.45 ug total RNA using a constant-region primer and ProtoScript II reverse transcriptase. Construction of the TCRbeta libraries relied on three nested rounds of multiplex PCR, following a slightly modified ARM-PCR procedure. Each of the first two PCR rounds ran for approximately 10 cycles and used multiplex TRBV1-TRBV30 forward primers together with a Cbeta reverse primer. A final 25-cycle PCR with Deep VentR polymerase added sample barcodes and Illumina adapters. Before sequencing, amplicons of 200-500 bp were gel-purified using a QIAquick gel extraction kit. The TCRbeta amplicons were sequenced with 250-bp paired-end reads on an Illumina HiSeq 2500. On the authors' methods: To recover full CDR3 sequences, reads were quality-trimmed using Trimmomatic v0.33 and paired reads were then merged using FLASH v1.2.11. MiGEC v1.2.1b assigned V, D and J germline segments to the rearranged TCRbeta sequences. Clonotype statistics and Shannon-Wiener diversity indices were computed with VDJtools v1.0.0. To reduce sampling bias, subsequent analyses other than the diversity analysis used only the 250 most abundant clonotypes in each sample. Clones were called with MiXCR by TCRdb after fastp trimmed the public reads at Q25, and only in-frame beta chains were retained. Every CDR3 protein is listed once, alongside the most common genes and DNA of its rows. The authors' filters were not applied to this entry. The sample records about 330,000 distinct CDR3 sequences, around three fifths of which are singletons. The top ten constitute about 6.5% of the sample.

The full study reports these points: Bulk unsorted samples precluded comparing CD4+ and CD8+ T cell repertoires. The study included only four to six patients, and the authors note findings should be validated in a larger study. Because only the TCR beta chain was sequenced and unpaired alpha chains were not captured, true repertoire diversity is likely underestimated. Compared with blood, tumors had a significantly larger share of the repertoire taken up by the top 250 clones (p = 0.039). Pairs of tumor regions showed greater repertoire overlap (mean about 36%) than tumor-adjacent pairs (approximately 17%) or tumor-blood pairs (roughly 14%), which is consistent with antigen-driven expansion.

From its cysteine to its phenylalanine, the CDR3 spans 15 amino acids. The kept DNA is CDR3 alone, 45 bases in frame from the first base. V sheds 6 bases and J sheds 1 base, leaving 13 bases between their ends. CDR1 and CDR2, looked up from the germline V gene, are SGHDN and FVKESK. What was sequenced was peripheral blood. The sequence came from a man aged 35 to 55 with primary liver carcinoma and hepatitis B virus infection. The chain is encoded by TRBV14 joined to TRBJ2-1, and TRBD1 may be the D gene, going by 6 matching bases. The CDR3 in this case is CASSIEQGSYNEQFF. The sequenced DNA: TGTGCCAGCAGTATCGAACAGGGATCCTACAATGAGCAGTTCTTC.